The clone carrying this TCR beta chain was detected ten times or more. Its target is unknown. Everyone who gave samples was a healthy Caucasian. Germline V CDR1 and CDR2: MNHEY, SMNVEV (reference sequence). The ends lost 6 bases at V and 7 bases at J; junction bases unmatched: 6. There are 13 residues in the CDR3. TCRdb reprocessed the 5' RACE reads via MiXCR and lists one record per CDR3 protein. The sample lists roughly 280,000 distinct CDR3 sequences; roughly 8.6% were seen once. These data belong to a study of identical twins. Regarding the study as a whole: Twins showed weaker excess sharing in their beta out-of-frame sequences. Invariant MAIT and iNKT cells could partly confound zero-insertion analyses.

These same data were also listed under a study on yellow fever vaccine responses in identical twins. From that study: Among the twins, the vaccine T cell response reportedly seemed partly convergent and partly personalized.

The sample was CD8+ T cells sorted from blood. V usage is TRBV27 and J usage is TRBJ2-3; 8 nucleotides align to TRBD2. This receptor was identified in a woman under 30 in good health. The CDR3 region is CASRGLETHTQYF. As DNA, the CDR3 is TGTGCCAGCAGGGGACTAGAGACGCATACGCAGTATTTT.